This T cell receptor beta chain derives from a study of T cell responses to AZD1222 COVID-19 vaccine. Overall study findings and caveats: Seropositive at baseline were only a handful of AZD1222 recipients. Spike regions recognized by vaccine-associated CD4 TCRs spanned the protein, led by 160-218 and 743-854. Vaccination with two AZD1222 doses was followed by a rise in Spike-specific TCR breadth and depth. In a largely white British group with more females than males, clonal diversity was possibly underestimated.

In the case of this clone: As yet, its antigen is unknown.

The table came from immunoSEQ multiplex PCR; TCRdb's copy has only in-frame clones and leaves some out. The table has under 95,000 clones, roughly 87% seen once. This CDR3 is 11 amino acids long. Deletions cut 2 bases from V and 7 bases from J, with 6 bases between. From germline, CDR1 is MNHEY and CDR2 SMNVEV (reference sequence). J is TRBJ2-7 and V is TRBV27, with D unresolved. This sequence originates from an adult in good health. The material was peripheral blood, obtained on day 0 of AZD1222 vaccination. In DNA, the CDR3 is TGTGCCAGCAGTTTAGGGAAGGAGCAGTACTTC. Amino acids: CASSLGKEQYF.